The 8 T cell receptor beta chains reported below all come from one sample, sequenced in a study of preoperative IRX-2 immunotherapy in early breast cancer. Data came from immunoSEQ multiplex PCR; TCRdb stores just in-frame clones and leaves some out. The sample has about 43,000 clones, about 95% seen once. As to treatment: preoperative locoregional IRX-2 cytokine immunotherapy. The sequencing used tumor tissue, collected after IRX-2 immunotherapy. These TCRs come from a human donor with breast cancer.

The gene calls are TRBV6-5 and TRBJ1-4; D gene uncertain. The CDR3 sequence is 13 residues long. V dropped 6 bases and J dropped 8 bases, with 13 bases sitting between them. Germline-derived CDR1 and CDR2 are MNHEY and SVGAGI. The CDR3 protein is CASSHDLGEKLFF. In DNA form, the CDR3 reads TGTGCCAGCAGCCACGATTTAGGGGAAAAACTGTTTTTT.

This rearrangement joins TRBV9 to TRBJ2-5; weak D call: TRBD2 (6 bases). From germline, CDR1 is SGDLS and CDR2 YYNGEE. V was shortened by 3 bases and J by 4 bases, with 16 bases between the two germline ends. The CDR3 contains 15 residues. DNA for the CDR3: TGTGCCAGCAGCGCTCGGAGGGCCATGGGAGAGACCCAGTACTTC. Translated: CASSARRAMGETQYF.

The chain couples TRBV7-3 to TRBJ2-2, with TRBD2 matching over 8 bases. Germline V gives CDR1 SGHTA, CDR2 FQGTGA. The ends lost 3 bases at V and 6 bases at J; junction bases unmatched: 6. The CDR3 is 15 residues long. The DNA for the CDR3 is TGTGCCAGCAGCTTGGCGCCGCGGGAGGCCGGGGAGCTGTTTTTT. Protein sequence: CASSLAPREAGELFF.

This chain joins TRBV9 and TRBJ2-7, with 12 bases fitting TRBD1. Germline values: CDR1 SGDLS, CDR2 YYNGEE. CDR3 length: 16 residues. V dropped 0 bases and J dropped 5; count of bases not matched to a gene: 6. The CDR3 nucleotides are TGTGCCAGCAGCGTAGGACCCGGGACAGGGGGCAACGAGCAGTACTTC. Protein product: CASSVGPGTGGNEQYF.

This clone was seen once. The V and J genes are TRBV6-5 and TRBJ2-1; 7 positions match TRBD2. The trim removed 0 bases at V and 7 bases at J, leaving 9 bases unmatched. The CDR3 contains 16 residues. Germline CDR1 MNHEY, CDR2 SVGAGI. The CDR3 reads CASSYSSGTLRNEQFF. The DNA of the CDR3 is TGTGCCAGCAGTTACTCAAGCGGGACCCTTCGAAATGAGCAGTTCTTC.

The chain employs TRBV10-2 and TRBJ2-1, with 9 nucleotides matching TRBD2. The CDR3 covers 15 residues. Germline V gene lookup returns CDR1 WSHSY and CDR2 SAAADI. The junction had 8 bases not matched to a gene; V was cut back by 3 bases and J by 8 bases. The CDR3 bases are TGCGCCAGCAGTGATCGAGGCGGGGGGGCCTATGAGCAGTTCTTC. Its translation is CASSDRGGGAYEQFF.

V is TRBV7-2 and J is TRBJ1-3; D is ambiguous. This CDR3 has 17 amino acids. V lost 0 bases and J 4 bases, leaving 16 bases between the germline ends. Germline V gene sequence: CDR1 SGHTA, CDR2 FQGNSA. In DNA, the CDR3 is TGTGCCAGCAGCTTAGCGCGCGGGGAACGTTCGGGAAACACCATATATTTT. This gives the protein CASSLARGERSGNTIYF.

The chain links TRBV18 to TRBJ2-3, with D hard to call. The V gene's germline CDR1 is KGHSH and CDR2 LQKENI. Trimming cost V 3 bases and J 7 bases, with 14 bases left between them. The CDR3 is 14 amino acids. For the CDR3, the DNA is TGTGCCAGCTCACCTAGGGATGCGTTGCATACGCAGTATTTT. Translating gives CASSPRDALHTQYF.